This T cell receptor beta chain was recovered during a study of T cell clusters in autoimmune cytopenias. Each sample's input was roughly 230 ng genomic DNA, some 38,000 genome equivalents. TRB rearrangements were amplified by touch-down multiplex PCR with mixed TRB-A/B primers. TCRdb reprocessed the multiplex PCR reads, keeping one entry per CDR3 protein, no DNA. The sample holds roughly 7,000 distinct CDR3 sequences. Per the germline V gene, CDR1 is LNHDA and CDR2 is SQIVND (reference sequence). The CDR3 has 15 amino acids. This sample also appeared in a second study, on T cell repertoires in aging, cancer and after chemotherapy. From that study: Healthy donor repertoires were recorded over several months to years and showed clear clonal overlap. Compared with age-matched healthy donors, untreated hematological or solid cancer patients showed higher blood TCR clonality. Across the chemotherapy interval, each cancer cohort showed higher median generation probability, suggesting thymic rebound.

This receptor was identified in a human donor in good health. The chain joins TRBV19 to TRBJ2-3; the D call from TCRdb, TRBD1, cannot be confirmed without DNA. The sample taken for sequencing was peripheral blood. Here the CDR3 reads CASSPGQGLTDTQYF.